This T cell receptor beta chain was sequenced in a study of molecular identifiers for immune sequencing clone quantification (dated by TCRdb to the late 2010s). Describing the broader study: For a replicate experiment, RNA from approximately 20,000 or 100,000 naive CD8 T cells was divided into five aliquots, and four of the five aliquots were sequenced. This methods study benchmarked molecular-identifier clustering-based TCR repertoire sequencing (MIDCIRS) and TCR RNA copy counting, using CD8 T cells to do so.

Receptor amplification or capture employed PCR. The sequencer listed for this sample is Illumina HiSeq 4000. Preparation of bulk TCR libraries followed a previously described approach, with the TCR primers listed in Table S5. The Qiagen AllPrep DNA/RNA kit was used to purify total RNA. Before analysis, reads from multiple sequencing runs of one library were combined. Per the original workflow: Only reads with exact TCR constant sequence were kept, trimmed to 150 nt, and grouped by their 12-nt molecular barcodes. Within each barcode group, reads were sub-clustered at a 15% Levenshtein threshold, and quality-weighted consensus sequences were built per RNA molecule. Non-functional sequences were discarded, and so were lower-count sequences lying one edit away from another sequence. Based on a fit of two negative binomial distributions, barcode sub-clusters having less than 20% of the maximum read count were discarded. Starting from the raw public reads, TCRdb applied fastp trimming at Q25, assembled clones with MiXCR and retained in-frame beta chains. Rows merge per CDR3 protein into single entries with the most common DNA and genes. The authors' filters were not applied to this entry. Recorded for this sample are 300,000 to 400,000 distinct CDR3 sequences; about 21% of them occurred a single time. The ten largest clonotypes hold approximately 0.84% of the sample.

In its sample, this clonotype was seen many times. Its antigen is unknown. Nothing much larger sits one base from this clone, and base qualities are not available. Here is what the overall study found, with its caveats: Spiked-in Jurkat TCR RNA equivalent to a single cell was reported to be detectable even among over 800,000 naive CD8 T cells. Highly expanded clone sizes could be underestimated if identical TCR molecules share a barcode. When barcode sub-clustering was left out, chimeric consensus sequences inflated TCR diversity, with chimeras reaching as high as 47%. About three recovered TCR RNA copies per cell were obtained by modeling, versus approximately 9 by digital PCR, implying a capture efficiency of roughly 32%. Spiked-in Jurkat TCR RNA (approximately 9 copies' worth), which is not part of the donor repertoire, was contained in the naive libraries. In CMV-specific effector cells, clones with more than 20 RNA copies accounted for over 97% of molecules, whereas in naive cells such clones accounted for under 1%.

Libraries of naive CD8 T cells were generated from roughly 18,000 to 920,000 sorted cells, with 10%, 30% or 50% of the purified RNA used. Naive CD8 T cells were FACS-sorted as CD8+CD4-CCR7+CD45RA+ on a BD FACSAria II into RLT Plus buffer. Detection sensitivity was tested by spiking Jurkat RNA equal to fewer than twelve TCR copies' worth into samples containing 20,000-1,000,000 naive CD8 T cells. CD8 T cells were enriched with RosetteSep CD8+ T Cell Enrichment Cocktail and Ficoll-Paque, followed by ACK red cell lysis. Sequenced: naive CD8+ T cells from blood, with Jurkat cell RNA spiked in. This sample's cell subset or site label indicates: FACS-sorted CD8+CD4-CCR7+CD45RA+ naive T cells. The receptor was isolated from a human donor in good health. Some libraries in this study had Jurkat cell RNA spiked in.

The CDR3 reads CSVSGSDEQYF. The DNA reads TGCAGCGTTTCAGGGTCCGACGAGCAGTACTTC. The rearrangement joined TRBV29-1 to TRBJ2-7, and perhaps TRBD1 as D gene, on 5 matching bases. Taken from cysteine to phenylalanine, the CDR3 has 11 residues. The kept DNA is CDR3 alone, 33 bases in frame from the first base. A distance of 10 bases separates the germline ends of V and J, which lose 5 bases and 5 bases respectively. Looking up the germline V gene yields CDR1 SQVTM and CDR2 ANQGSEA.